This TCR beta chain was obtained from a study of regulatory T cells in long-lasting Graves disease. The time point denotes: newly diagnosed GD, antithyroid drugs for less than 3 months. With RNA extracted from PBMCs as input, the TCR library was made. Findings and caveats of the study: Newly diagnosed patients shared 950 to 1,000 public clonotypes; persistent patients shared approximately 2,700.

Trimming took off 6 bases at V and 8 bases at J, with 14 bases between the two ends. The germline V gene encodes CDR1 SNHLY and CDR2 FYNNEI. The CDR3 consists of 13 residues. Construction of the TCR beta libraries employed iRepertoire HTBI primers in conjunction with Arm-PCR of CDR3 regions. Study processing details: Detected in the samples were 62 TRBV and over twelve TRBJ segments. In TCRdb, the multiplex PCR reads were re-called with MiXCR into one record per CDR3 protein. None of the V and J calls come from the authors' own analysis; TCRdb made them. Among around 400,000 distinct CDR3 sequences listed, about a sixth were seen once. Remarks on this clonotype: Its antigen is as yet unknown.

The sequences come from peripheral blood mononuclear cells (PBMCs), collected at new diagnosis, from a patient treated with antithyroid drugs. The J gene is TRBJ2-1, the V gene TRBV2, with D perhaps TRBD2 (5 bases). This TCR was recovered from a female donor with Graves disease. The CDR3 loop is CASSPREWDEQFF. CDR3 sequence (DNA): TGTGCCAGCAGCCCTAGGGAGTGGGATGAGCAGTTCTTC. Together with reference TRBV2 and TRBJ2-1, the CDR3 gives the full variable domain: EPEVTQTPSHQVTQMGQEVILRCVPISNHLYFYWYRQILGQKVEFLVSFYNNEISEKSEIFDDQFSVERPDGSNFTLKIRSTKLEDSAMYFCASSPREWDEQFFGPGTRLTVL.